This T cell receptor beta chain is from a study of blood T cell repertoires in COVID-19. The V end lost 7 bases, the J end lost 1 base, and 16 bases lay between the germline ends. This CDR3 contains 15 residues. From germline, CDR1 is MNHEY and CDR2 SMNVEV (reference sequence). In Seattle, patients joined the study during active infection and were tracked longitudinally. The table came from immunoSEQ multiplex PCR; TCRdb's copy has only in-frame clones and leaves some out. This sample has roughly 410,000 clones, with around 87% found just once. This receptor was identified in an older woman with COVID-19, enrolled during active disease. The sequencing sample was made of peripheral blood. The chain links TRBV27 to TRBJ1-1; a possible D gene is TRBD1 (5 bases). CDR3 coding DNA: TGTGCCAGCAAACTAAGACAGACATGGAACACTGAAGCTTTCTTT. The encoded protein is CASKLRQTWNTEAFF.